Following are 3 T cell receptor beta chains from one sample sequenced in a study of beta chain features in type 1 diabetes. The whole isolated RNA underwent reverse transcription, so sequencing captured expressed TCRB transcripts. Assay used: immunoSEQ multiplex PCR; TCRdb lists only in-frame clones, some missing. The sample includes some 500,000 clones, approximately 10% of them seen just once. The sequencing sample was made of naive CD4+ T cells from blood. The source is a woman aged 18 to 35 in good health.

The chain employs TRBV28 and TRBJ1-2, with D perhaps matching TRBD1 (6 bases). This CDR3 has 15 residues. Between the trimmed V and J ends, which lost 5 bases and 8 bases, there was a span of 21 bases. Germline V gives CDR1 MDHEN, CDR2 SYDVKM. The CDR3 nucleotides are TGTGCCAGCAGTACCCATCAGGGGAGGCTTAGCGGCTACACCTTC. It specifies CASSTHQGRLSGYTF.

This clone was seen repeatedly, ten times or more. The chain combines TRBV29-1 with TRBJ2-7; D is uncertain. CDR1 is SQVTM, CDR2 ANQGSEA, per germline. V was clipped by 8 bases and J by 12 bases, with 17 bases between them. This CDR3 comprises 10 residues. The CDR3 region has the DNA TGCAGCAACCTCGGAGAGGATCGGTACGTC. Its protein product is CSNLGEDRYV.

Details on this clone: No DNA is shown, since the ends of the CDR3 on it are uncertain; the CDR3 is the one TCRdb lists. The CDR3 sequence is CSFRGWRAPLWQYV. The J gene is TRBJ2-7, the V gene TRBV29-1; the table's D call of TRBD2 was not tested on the DNA. The CDR3 region is 14 residues in length, termini included. The germline V gene has CDR1 SQVTM and CDR2 ANQGSEA.